This is a list of T cell receptor beta chains from one sample in a study of beta chain features in type 1 diabetes. Produced via immunoSEQ multiplex PCR; TCRdb's table is partial and in-frame only. Among roughly 260,000 clones listed, 9.5% to 13% were seen once. Sequences were obtained from naive CD4+ T cells from blood. These receptors all stem from a man younger than 45 with type 1 diabetes. Both conserved end residues are part of each CDR3. A D gene is named only where the DNA matches it firmly. The size entry is marked missing in some rows and otherwise reads once, few, many or a size class.

size: NA
J: TRBJ2-2
V: TRBV7-6
D: TRBD1
DNA: TGTGCCAGCAGCTCCGGACAGGGAGGCACCGGGGAGCTGTTTTTT
CDR3: CASSSGQGGTGELFF

size: few
J: TRBJ1-4
V: TRBV25-1
D: NA
DNA: TGTGCCAGCAGTTGGGGGGGAGATGAAAAACTGTTTTTT
CDR3: CASSWGGDEKLFF

size: NA
J: TRBJ2-3
V: TRBV11-2
D: NA
DNA: TGTGCGGAGGGGAGATACACAGATACGCAGTATTTT
CDR3: CAEGRYTDTQYF

size: NA
J: TRBJ2-3
V: TRBV5-1
D: TRBD2
DNA: TGCGCCAGCAGCCGGGAACTAGCGGGGGCAACAGATACGCAGTATTTT
CDR3: CASSRELAGATDTQYF

size: few
J: TRBJ2-7
V: TRBV11-2
D: TRBD1
DNA: TGTGCCAGCAGCTTAGACCGACAGGGGCGTAACGAGCAGTACTTC
CDR3: CASSLDRQGRNEQYF

size: NA
J: TRBJ2-1
V: TRBV6-6
D: NA
DNA: TGTGCCAGCAGTTACGGGGGGGCGAATGAGCAGTTCTTC
CDR3: CASSYGGANEQFF

size: few
J: TRBJ2-3
V: TRBV4-3
D: TRBD2
DNA: TGCGCCAGCAGCCAAGATCCCAGCGGGGGGGCAGATACGCAGTATTTT
CDR3: CASSQDPSGGADTQYF

size: NA
J: TRBJ2-1
V: TRBV18
D: NA
DNA: TGTGCCAGCTCTCCCAGGGGAGATGAGCAGTTCTTC
CDR3: CASSPRGDEQFF

size: NA
J: TRBJ2-2
V: TRBV5-4
D: NA
DNA: TGTGCCAGCAGCTTGGGAGGGTTGGGGACCGGGGAGCTGTTTTTT
CDR3: CASSLGGLGTGELFF

size: NA
J: TRBJ2-5
V: TRBV28
D: NA
DNA: TGTGCCAGCAGCCCAAGACCCGGTCTTGAGGCTTTTCTGACCCAGTACTTC
CDR3: CASSPRPGLEAFLTQYF

size: NA
J: TRBJ2-2
V: TRBV9
D: TRBD1
DNA: TGTGCCAGCAGCCCGACGGGACAGGGGCTTCTGAACGGGGAGCTGTTTTTT
CDR3: CASSPTGQGLLNGELFF

size: NA
J: TRBJ1-5
V: TRBV15
D: NA
DNA: TGTGCCACCAGCAGAGTCCGGGACAAGAATCAGCCCCAGCATTTT
CDR3: CATSRVRDKNQPQHF

size: NA
J: TRBJ1-5
V: TRBV30
D: NA
DNA: TGTGCCTGGAGTGGAGGTCGGGACAAACGAAGCAATCAGCCCCAGCATTTT
CDR3: CAWSGGRDKRSNQPQHF

size: many
J: TRBJ2-1
V: TRBV7-9
D: NA
DNA: TGTGCCAGCAGCCCCCGCGACAATGAGCAGTTCTTC
CDR3: CASSPRDNEQFF

size: NA
J: TRBJ2-1
V: TRBV5-1
D: TRBD2
DNA: TGCGCCAGCAGCTTTAGCGGGGGATATTACAATGAGCAGTTCTTC
CDR3: CASSFSGGYYNEQFF

size: few
J: TRBJ2-4
V: TRBV7-2
D: NA
DNA: TGTGCCAGCAGCCAGTTTCCTGGACTAGCCAAAAACATTCAGTACTTC
CDR3: CASSQFPGLAKNIQYF

size: NA
J: TRBJ2-5
V: TRBV15
D: NA
DNA: TGTGCCACCAGCAGAGATGAGTTCCTTCGGACACAAGAGACCCAGTACTTC
CDR3: CATSRDEFLRTQETQYF

size: few
J: TRBJ1-2
V: TRBV2
D: TRBD1
DNA: TGTGCCAGCAGTGACACAGGGGGCGGCTACACCTTC
CDR3: CASSDTGGGYTF

size: few
J: TRBJ2-2
V: TRBV5-4
D: TRBD1
DNA: TGTGCCAGCAGCTTGAAGGGGACAGTTCTCGCCGGGGAGCTGTTTTTT
CDR3: CASSLKGTVLAGELFF

size: NA
J: TRBJ2-5
V: TRBV14
D: NA
DNA: TGTGCCAGCAGCCTTCCGACACTTCAAGAGACCCAGTACTTC
CDR3: CASSLPTLQETQYF

size: few
J: TRBJ2-6
V: TRBV6-6
D: NA
DNA: TGTGCCAGCAGTTTGCAGGGAACTGGGGCCAACGTCCTGACTTTC
CDR3: CASSLQGTGANVLTF

size: NA
J: TRBJ2-1
V: TRBV29-1
D: NA
DNA: TGCAGCGTTGAATTCTTCTCGGGTATTACCTACAATGAGCAGTTCTTC
CDR3: CSVEFFSGITYNEQFF

size: NA
J: TRBJ1-1
V: TRBV7-9
D: NA
DNA: TGTGCCACTGGGGGGGGGACTGAAGCTTTCTTT
CDR3: CATGGGTEAFF

size: few
J: TRBJ1-1
V: TRBV4-2
D: NA
DNA: TGTGCCAGCAGTCCCGGCCAGGGCTCAGCTTTCTTT
CDR3: CASSPGQGSAFF

size: few
J: TRBJ2-5
V: TRBV7-2
D: TRBD1
DNA: TGTGCCAGCAGCTTAGCCGGGACAGGGAATGGGGAGACCCAGTACTTC
CDR3: CASSLAGTGNGETQYF

size: few
J: TRBJ2-1
V: TRBV15
D: TRBD2
DNA: TGTGCCACCAGCCTACTAGCGGGGGTTGAGCAGTTCTTC
CDR3: CATSLLAGVEQFF

size: NA
J: TRBJ2-1
V: TRBV7-2
D: TRBD2
DNA: TGTGCCAGCAGCCGAAGCGGGGGGGCTTTTTACAATGAGCAGTTCTTC
CDR3: CASSRSGGAFYNEQFF

size: few
J: TRBJ2-5
V: TRBV7-9
D: TRBD2
DNA: TGTGCCAGCAGCTCCGGACTAGAGGAAGGAGAGACCCAGTACTTC
CDR3: CASSSGLEEGETQYF

size: NA
J: TRBJ1-2
V: TRBV9
D: TRBD1
DNA: TGTGCCAGCAGCGCTGGGGACAGGGGGAAATATGGCTACACCTTC
CDR3: CASSAGDRGKYGYTF

size: NA
J: TRBJ2-5
V: TRBV6-6
D: TRBD1
DNA: TGTGCCAGCAGTTACTCGGGACAGGGGGCTGGGGAGACCCAGTACTTC
CDR3: CASSYSGQGAGETQYF

size: few
J: TRBJ1-1
V: TRBV5-1
D: TRBD1
DNA: TGCGCCAGCGCCTTACAGGGGGGGAATTTGAGAACTGAAGCTTTCTTT
CDR3: CASALQGGNLRTEAFF